This is a list of T cell receptor beta chains from one sample in a study of T cell changes during pregnancy in multiple sclerosis. Assay used: immunoSEQ multiplex PCR; TCRdb lists only in-frame clones, some missing. Of some 70,000 clones in the sample, almost 95% are singletons; the top ten hold around 3.3%. Material: CD8+ T cells from peripheral blood mononuclear cells, obtained in the third trimester of pregnancy. The receptors here all came from a female donor in good health, enrolled as a control in a pregnancy study. CDR3s include the opening cysteine and the closing phenylalanine or tryptophan. D genes are given only for firm matches. Expanded clones are given a class, and other clones once, few, many or no size at all.

J gene | D gene | clone size | V gene | CDR3 protein | CDR3 DNA
TRBJ1-1 | . | . | TRBV13 | CASSSEDTANTEAFF | TGTGCCAGCAGCTCTGAGGACACTGCGAACACTGAAGCTTTCTTT
TRBJ2-1 | TRBD2 | . | TRBV7-2 | CASSSRIGGAGEQFF | TGTGCCAGCAGCTCCCGGATCGGGGGGGCTGGTGAGCAGTTCTTC
TRBJ1-1 | TRBD1 | . | TRBV9 | CASSIITGGSEAFF | TGTGCCAGCAGCATAATCACAGGGGGAAGTGAAGCTTTCTTT
TRBJ2-7 | . | . | TRBV5-4 | CASSLAVEQYF | TGTGCCAGCAGCTTGGCCGTCGAGCAGTACTTC
TRBJ1-1 | TRBD1 | few | TRBV7-9 | CASSQGARTEAFF | TGTGCCAGCAGCCAGGGGGCGCGAACTGAAGCTTTCTTT
TRBJ2-2 | TRBD2 | . | TRBV16 | CASSQAAFGTSVGELFF | TGTGCCAGCAGCCAAGCCGCGTTTGGGACTAGCGTCGGGGAGCTGTTTTTT
TRBJ1-1 | . | few | TRBV30 | CALGWLDTEAFF | TGTGCCCTAGGATGGTTGGACACTGAAGCTTTCTTT
TRBJ2-3 | TRBD2 | once | TRBV5-6 | CASIIGTSGDLTQYF | TGTGCCAGCATTATAGGGACTAGCGGGGACCTGACGCAGTATTTT
TRBJ2-7 | TRBD1 | . | TRBV13 | CASSLGPAGTGVYEQYF | TGTGCCAGCAGCTTAGGGCCTGCCGGGACAGGGGTCTACGAGCAGTACTTC
TRBJ1-2 | . | . | TRBV2 | CAADGGQGYTF | TGTGCCGCGGACGGGGGGCAGGGCTACACCTTC
TRBJ1-1 | . | . | TRBV5-1 | CASSADGIMNTEAFF | TGCGCCAGCAGCGCAGACGGGATTATGAACACTGAAGCTTTCTTT
TRBJ1-1 | . | . | TRBV6-5 | CASSYRSPGTEAFF | TGTGCCAGCAGTTATAGGTCCCCAGGCACTGAAGCTTTCTTT
TRBJ2-3 | TRBD1 | once | TRBV12-5 | CASGLRQGVPTDTQYF | TGTGCTAGTGGGTTGCGACAGGGGGTACCCACAGATACGCAGTATTTT
TRBJ2-2 | TRBD1 | . | TRBV4-3 | CASSEGQLDTGELFF | TGCGCCAGCAGCGAGGGACAGTTGGACACCGGGGAGCTGTTTTTT
TRBJ2-5 | . | . | TRBV10-1 | CASSEAGLEETQYF | TGCGCCAGCAGTGAAGCAGGCCTTGAAGAGACCCAGTACTTC
TRBJ2-5 | TRBD1 | . | TRBV15 | CATSRDRNSQTQYF | TGTGCCACCAGCAGGGACAGGAACTCGCAGACCCAGTACTTC
TRBJ2-7 | TRBD1 | once | TRBV30 | CAGDRDSYEQYF | TGTGCCGGAGACAGGGACTCCTACGAGCAGTACTTC
TRBJ1-1 | TRBD1 | . | TRBV4-3 | CASSQAQGTMNTEAFF | TGCGCCAGCAGCCAAGCACAGGGGACAATGAACACTGAAGCTTTCTTT
TRBJ2-3 | TRBD2 | . | TRBV4-3 | CASSQGLAGNNPTDTQYF | TGCGCCAGCAGCCAAGGACTAGCGGGGAACAACCCCACAGATACGCAGTATTTT
TRBJ1-5 | . | . | TRBV18 | CASSLQEGPSNQPQHF | TGTGCCAGCTCACTACAGGAGGGCCCTAGCAATCAGCCCCAGCATTTT